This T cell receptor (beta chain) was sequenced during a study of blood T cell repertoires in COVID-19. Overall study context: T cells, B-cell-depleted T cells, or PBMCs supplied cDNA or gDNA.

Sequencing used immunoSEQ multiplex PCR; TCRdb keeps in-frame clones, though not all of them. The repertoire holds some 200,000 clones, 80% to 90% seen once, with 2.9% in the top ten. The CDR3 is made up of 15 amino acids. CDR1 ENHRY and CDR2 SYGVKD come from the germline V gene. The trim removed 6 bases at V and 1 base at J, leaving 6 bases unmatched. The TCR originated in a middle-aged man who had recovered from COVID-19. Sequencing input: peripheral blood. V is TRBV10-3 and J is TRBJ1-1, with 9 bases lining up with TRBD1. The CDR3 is CAIRGQQGANTEAFF. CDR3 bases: TGTGCCATCAGGGGACAACAGGGGGCGAACACTGAAGCTTTCTTT.